These 22 T cell receptor beta chains share one sample of origin, sequenced in a study of low-dose radiotherapy and immunotherapy resistance in tumors. The time point denotes: after trial treatment. As to treatment: LDRT plus nivolumab, ipilimumab, low-dose cyclophosphamide and aspirin (RACIN trial). TRAV- and TRBV-specific primers, spanning alpha and beta chains, primed first-strand cDNA. The authors amplified TCRs for roughly 20 PCR cycles with a constant-region primer and a V-primer adapter. MiXCR was run by TCRdb on the reads, yielding one entry per CDR3 protein. The data hold roughly 100,000 distinct CDR3 sequences, with more than 20% observed a single time. The source was PBMCs, collected after low-dose radiotherapy plus immunotherapy. These receptors all come from a female donor with ovarian cancer.

This clonotype was counted at least ten times. The chain joins TRBV10-3 to TRBJ2-1, with 11 bases fitting TRBD2. This CDR3 has 15 amino acids. Germline V CDR1 and CDR2: ENHRY, SYGVKD. J gave up 3 bases and V 5 bases, and 3 bases lay outside the gene matches. In DNA, the CDR3 is TGTGCCATCAGTCCCACTAGCGGGAGCTACAATGAGCAGTTCTTC. Translated, it gives CAISPTSGSYNEQFF.

This clonotype was observed many times. The chain carries TRBV4-3 and TRBJ2-1, with TRBD2 identical over 10 bases. Germline-derived CDR1 and CDR2 are LGHNA and YSLEER. Trimming took 0 bases from V and 7 from J; bases not matched to a gene: 9. The CDR3 length is 17 residues. The CDR3 nucleotides are TGCGCCAGCAGCCAAGAATTAGCGGGAGGCCGTAGTAATGAGCAGTTCTTC. It encodes CASSQELAGGRSNEQFF.

As concerns this clonotype: The likely explanation is a read error, given a far larger clone one base away. The chain recombines TRBV6-8 with TRBJ1-1, with 8 bases fitting TRBD1. The CDR3 has 13 amino acids. The V gene end was trimmed by 5 bases and the J gene end by 5 bases; junction bases not matched to a gene: 4. CDR1 and CDR2 from the germline V gene are MNHGY and SAAAGT. CDR3 nucleotides: TGTGCCAGCAGTAAAACAGGGGGGACTGAAGCTTTCTTT. Its translation: CASSKTGGTEAFF.

This clonotype was seen repeatedly, ten times or more. This rearrangement joins TRBV3-1 to TRBJ2-1, with D possibly matching TRBD2 (5 bases). The CDR3 runs 15 residues. The V end was cut by 3 bases, the J end by 0 bases, with 9 bases between. The V gene's germline CDR1 is LGHDT and CDR2 YNNKEL (reference sequence). The CDR3 DNA follows: TGTGCCAGCAGCCAGGACTCAAGCTCCTACAATGAGCAGTTCTTC. This codes for CASSQDSSSYNEQFF.

This clonotype was recorded at least ten times. This sequence joins TRBV27 and TRBJ2-1; 10 nucleotides match TRBD2. The germline gives CDR1 MNHEY, CDR2 SMNVEV (reference sequence). V was pared by 4 bases and J by 5 bases, with 2 bases of the junction left unmatched. CDR3 length: 14 residues. CDR3 DNA sequence: TGTGCCAGCAGTTCCAGCGGGGGGGACAATGAGCAGTTCTTC. Its protein is CASSSSGGDNEQFF.

At least ten counts were recorded for this clonotype. V is TRBV28 and J is TRBJ1-1; D gene ambiguous. The CDR3 runs 15 residues. Germline V lookup: CDR1 MDHEN, CDR2 SYDVKM. V was cut by 1 base and J by 1 base, with 10 bases left in between. CDR3 nucleotides: TGTGCCAGCAGTTTATATGACCTTGGGAACACTGAAGCTTTCTTT. Encoded protein: CASSLYDLGNTEAFF.

This clonotype was found a few times. The chain employs TRBV5-8 and TRBJ2-2; no reliable D call. The CDR3 consists of 15 residues. Per the germline V gene, CDR1 is SGHTS and CDR2 is YDEGEE. Trimming removed 7 bases from V and 0 bases from J, with 13 bases in between. The CDR3 bases are TGTGCCAGCCTCCCATCGTTCGCGAACACCGGGGAGCTGTTTTTT. Amino acids: CASLPSFANTGELFF.

The genes are TRBV27 and TRBJ1-2, with unresolved D. Trimming cost V 5 bases and J 11 bases, with 21 bases left between them. CDR1 is MNHEY, CDR2 SMNVEV, per germline (reference sequence). The CDR3 totals 14 residues. CDR3: CASSLHDVRPQYTF. For the CDR3, the DNA is TGTGCCAGCAGTCTCCACGACGTGCGGCCTCAGTACACCTTC.

A remark on this clonotype: A single base is all that separates this from a far larger clone, so a read error is likely. V gene TRBV24-1 combines with J gene TRBJ1-5; D unclear. Trimming took off 5 bases at V and 9 bases at J, with 10 bases between the two ends. The length of the CDR3 is 12 residues. Germline CDR1 and CDR2: KGHDR and SFDVKD. In nucleotides, the CDR3 is TGTGCCACCAGTGCCCAGTGGAGGCCCCAGCATTTT. Its translation is CATSAQWRPQHF.

This clonotype was seen at least ten times. The chain links TRBV3-1 to TRBJ2-5; 7 bases are a match to TRBD1. The CDR3 extends over 16 amino acids. The V segment lost 2 bases and the J segment 4 bases; nucleotides outside the gene matches: 10. Germline CDR1 LGHDT, CDR2 YNNKEL (reference sequence). The CDR3 nucleotides are TGTGCCAGCAGCCAAAGAGGGGGCCAAGGGGGAGAGACCCAGTACTTC. Amino acids: CASSQRGGQGGETQYF.

A note on this clonotype: This likely stems from a read error, as it lies one base from a far larger clone. V and J are TRBV5-3 and TRBJ2-5; 13 positions match TRBD2. TRBV5-3 is noted as an ORF with a role that remains uncertain. The CDR3 has 15 residues. The CDR3 protein is CTSSSRLAGGETQYF. CDR3 in DNA: TGTACCAGCAGCTCCCGACTAGCGGGAGGAGAGACCCAGTACTTC.

This clonotype was picked up many times. The chain employs TRBV4-2 and TRBJ2-7, with 8 bases fitting TRBD2. This CDR3 contains 17 residues. J was trimmed by 2 bases and V by 4 bases; bases with no gene match: 13. Germline lookup yields CDR1 LGHNA and CDR2 YNFKEQ. CDR3 nucleotides: TGTGCCAGCAGCCTCGGGATCGGTCGCGGGGGGACCTACGAGCAGTACTTC. Its protein is CASSLGIGRGGTYEQYF.

Many counts were recorded for this clonotype. The chain has TRBV11-2 and TRBJ1-2; 8 bases map to TRBD1. Germline V gene lookup returns CDR1 SGHAT and CDR2 FQNNGV. With 1 base clipped from V and 1 base from J, the junction kept 11 bases outside the gene matches. This CDR3 comprises 18 residues. The chain's CDR3 is CASSLALPGQVINYGYTF. The CDR3, as DNA: TGTGCCAGCAGCTTAGCGCTCCCGGGACAGGTTATTAACTATGGCTACACCTTC.

This clonotype was seen many times. The chain joins TRBV4-1 to TRBJ2-7; D is perhaps TRBD2 (6 bases). Trimming stripped 0 bases from V and 2 bases from J, with 11 bases between. Germline CDR1 MGHRA, CDR2 YSYEKL. CDR3 length: 15 residues. CDR3 sequence reads: CASSQDSGWTYEQYF. CDR3 sequence (DNA): TGCGCCAGCAGCCAAGATAGCGGTTGGACCTACGAGCAGTACTTC.

This clonotype was counted at least ten times. The chain employs TRBV27 and TRBJ2-2; 10 bases map to TRBD1. Germline V gene data show CDR1 as MNHEY and CDR2 as SMNVEV (reference sequence). This CDR3 spans 23 amino acids. J gave up 0 bases and V 4 bases, and 23 bases lay outside the gene matches. CDR3 amino acids: CASSYRGQGGNLNPNANTGELFF. Written as DNA, the CDR3 is TGTGCCAGCAGTTATAGAGGACAGGGGGGCAATCTTAACCCGAACGCGAACACCGGGGAGCTGTTTTTT.

Ten or more counts support this clonotype. The V gene is TRBV19, the J gene TRBJ2-1, with 8 bases matching TRBD2. The CDR3 is 14 residues long. The V gene end was trimmed by 8 bases and the J gene end by 2 bases; junction bases not matched to a gene: 5. Germline loops: CDR1 LNHDA, CDR2 SQIVND (reference sequence). CDR3 sequence reads: CASRSLAAYNEQFF. The CDR3 DNA sequence: TGTGCCAGTCGTTCACTAGCGGCCTACAATGAGCAGTTCTTC.

Remarks on this clonotype: A far larger clone is just one base off, so this is likely a read error. The chain is built from TRBV6-8 and TRBJ1-6; 8 bases fit TRBD1. Germline assignment: CDR1 MNHGY and CDR2 SAAAGT. CDR3 size: 17 residues. DNA of the CDR3: TGTGCCAGCAATGGACAGGGCTTAAGCTCCTATAGTTCACCCCTCCACTTT. Translating gives CASNGQGLSSYSSPLHF.

Regarding this clonotype: A far larger clone is just one base off, so this is likely a read error. This chain links TRBV28 with TRBJ2-1; D gene unclear. Germline CDR1 and CDR2: MDHEN and SYDVKM. CDR3 length equals 12 residues. Between the trimmed V and J ends, which lost 2 bases and 10 bases, there was a span of 9 bases. CDR3 nucleotide sequence: TGTGCCAGCAGTTTAAACGGTAGGGAGCAGTTCTTC. Its translation is CASSLNGREQFF.

This clonotype was seen at least ten times. The V call is TRBV20-1, the J call TRBJ1-1; perhaps TRBD1 as D (5 bases). CDR3 size: 15 residues. The V gene lost 5 bases and the J gene lost 6 bases, with 22 bases spanning the gap. Germline V CDR1 and CDR2: DFQATT, SNEGSKA (reference sequence). CDR3 sequence reads: CSAWARAGGEAEAFF. In DNA form, the CDR3 reads TGCAGTGCTTGGGCCCGGGCAGGAGGGGAGGCTGAAGCTTTCTTT.

Ten or more counts support this clonotype. This sequence joins TRBV3-1 and TRBJ2-2, with 9 nucleotides matching TRBD2. Trimming removed 8 bases from V and 1 base from J; junction bases left unmatched: 11. CDR1 and CDR2 from the germline V gene are LGHDT and YNNKEL (reference sequence). This CDR3 is built from 17 residues. CDR3 in amino acids: CASDMRGGGQNTGELFF. The CDR3, as DNA: TGTGCCAGCGACATGCGGGGGGGTGGCCAGAACACCGGGGAGCTGTTTTTT.

Comment on this clonotype: This likely traces to a read error, being one base from a far larger clone. The rearrangement joins TRBV27 to TRBJ2-5; a weak D match, TRBD1 (5 bases). Germline-derived CDR1 and CDR2 are MNHEY and SMNVEV (reference sequence). CDR3 length: 16 amino acids. The CDR3 protein is CATSDTGRGRIQTQYF. CDR3 nucleotide sequence: TGTGCCACCAGTGACACTGGTAGGGGAAGAATTCAGACCCAGTACTTC.

This clonotype was observed at least ten times. The chain links TRBV7-3 to TRBJ2-3; 10 nucleotides match TRBD2. V trimming: 4 bases; J trimming: 4 bases; junction bases outside the gene matches: 5. Germline-derived CDR1 and CDR2 are SGHTA and FQGTGA. The CDR3 consists of 15 residues. The CDR3 loop reads CASSSTSGIADTQYF. CDR3 in DNA: TGTGCCAGCAGCTCCACTAGCGGGATCGCAGATACGCAGTATTTT.